The source of this T cell receptor beta chain is a study of T cell responses to AZD1222 COVID-19 vaccine. Study-wide results and caveats: Scientists sampled the repertoires only once the peak T cell response had passed.

To note about this clone: Its antigen is currently unknown.

The CDR3 runs to 13 residues. Trimming took 4 bases from V and 5 from J; bases not matched to a gene: 7. From germline, CDR1 is SQVTM and CDR2 ANQGSEA. The assay was immunoSEQ multiplex PCR, and TCRdb's table has in-frame clones only and misses some. Of tens of thousands of clones listed, around 93% are singletons. The chain uses TRBV29-1 and TRBJ2-5; 7 bases agree with TRBD2. Sequenced here: peripheral blood, sampled 28 days after the second AZD1222 dose. The source is an adult who received the AZD1222 COVID-19 vaccine. CDR3: CSVALAVRETQYF. The CDR3 coding sequence is TGCAGCGTTGCCCTAGCGGTCAGGGAGACCCAGTACTTC.